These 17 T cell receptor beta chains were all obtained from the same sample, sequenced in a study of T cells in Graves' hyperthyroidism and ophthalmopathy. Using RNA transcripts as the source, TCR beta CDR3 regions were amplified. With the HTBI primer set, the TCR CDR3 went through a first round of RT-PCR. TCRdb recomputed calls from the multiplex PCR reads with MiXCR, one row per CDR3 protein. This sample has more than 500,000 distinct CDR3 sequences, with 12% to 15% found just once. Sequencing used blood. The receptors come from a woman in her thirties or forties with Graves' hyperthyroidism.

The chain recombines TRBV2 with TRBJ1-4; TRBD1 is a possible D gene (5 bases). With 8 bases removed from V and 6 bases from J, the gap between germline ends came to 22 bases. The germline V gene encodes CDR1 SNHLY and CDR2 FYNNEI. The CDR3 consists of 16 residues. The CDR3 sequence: CASFRPGTGEDEKLFF. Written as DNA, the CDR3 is TGTGCCAGCTTCCGCCCGGGGACGGGAGAAGATGAAAAACTGTTTTTT.

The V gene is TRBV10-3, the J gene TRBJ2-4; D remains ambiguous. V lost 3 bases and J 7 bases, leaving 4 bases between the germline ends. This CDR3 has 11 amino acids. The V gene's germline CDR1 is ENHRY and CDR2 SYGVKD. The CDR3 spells CAISEQNIQYF. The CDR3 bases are TGTGCCATCAGTGAACAGAACATTCAGTACTTC.

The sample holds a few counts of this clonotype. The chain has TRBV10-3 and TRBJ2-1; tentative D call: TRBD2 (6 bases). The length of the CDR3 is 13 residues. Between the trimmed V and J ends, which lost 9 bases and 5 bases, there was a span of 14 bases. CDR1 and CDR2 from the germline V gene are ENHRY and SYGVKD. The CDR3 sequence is CAMRLESHNEQFF. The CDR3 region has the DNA TGTGCCATGAGACTAGAATCCCACAATGAGCAGTTCTTC.

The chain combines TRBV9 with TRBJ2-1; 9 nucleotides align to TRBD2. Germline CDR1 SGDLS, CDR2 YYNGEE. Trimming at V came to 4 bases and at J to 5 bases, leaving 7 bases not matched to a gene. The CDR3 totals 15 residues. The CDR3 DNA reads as TGTGCCAGCAGCACCCGGACTAGCGACAACAATGAGCAGTTCTTC. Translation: CASSTRTSDNNEQFF.

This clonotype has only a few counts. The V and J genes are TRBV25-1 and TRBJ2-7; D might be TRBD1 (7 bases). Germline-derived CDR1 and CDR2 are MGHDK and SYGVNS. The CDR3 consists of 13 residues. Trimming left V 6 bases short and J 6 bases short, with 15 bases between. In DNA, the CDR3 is TGTGCCAGCAGGGTCGGGCAGGGGGGCGAGCAGTACTTC. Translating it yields CASRVGQGGEQYF.

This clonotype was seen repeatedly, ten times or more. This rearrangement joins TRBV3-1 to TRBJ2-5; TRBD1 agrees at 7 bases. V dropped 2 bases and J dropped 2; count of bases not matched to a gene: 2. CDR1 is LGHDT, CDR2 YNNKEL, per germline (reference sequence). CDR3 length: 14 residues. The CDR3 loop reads CASSQSTGQETQYF. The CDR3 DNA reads TGTGCCAGCAGCCAATCGACAGGGCAAGAGACCCAGTACTTC.

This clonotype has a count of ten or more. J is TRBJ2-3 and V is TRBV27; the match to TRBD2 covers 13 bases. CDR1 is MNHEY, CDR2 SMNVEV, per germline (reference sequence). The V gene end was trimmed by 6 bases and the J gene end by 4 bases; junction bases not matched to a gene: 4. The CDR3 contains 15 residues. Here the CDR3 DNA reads TGTGCCAGCAGGATACTAGCGGGAGGGCCAGATACGCAGTATTTT. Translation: CASRILAGGPDTQYF.

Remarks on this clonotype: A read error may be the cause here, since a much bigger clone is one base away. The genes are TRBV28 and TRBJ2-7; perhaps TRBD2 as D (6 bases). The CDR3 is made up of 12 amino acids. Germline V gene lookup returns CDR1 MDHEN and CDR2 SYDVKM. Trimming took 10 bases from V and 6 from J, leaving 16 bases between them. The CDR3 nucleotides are TGTGCCACCATAACGGGGACTTGCGAGCAGTACTTC. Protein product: CATITGTCEQYF.

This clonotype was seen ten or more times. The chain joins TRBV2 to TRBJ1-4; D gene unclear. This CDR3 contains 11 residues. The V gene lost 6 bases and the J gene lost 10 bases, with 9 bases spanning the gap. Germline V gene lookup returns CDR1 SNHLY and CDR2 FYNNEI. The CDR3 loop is CASRTVGKLFF. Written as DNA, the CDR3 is TGTGCCAGCAGAACAGTGGGAAAACTGTTTTTT.

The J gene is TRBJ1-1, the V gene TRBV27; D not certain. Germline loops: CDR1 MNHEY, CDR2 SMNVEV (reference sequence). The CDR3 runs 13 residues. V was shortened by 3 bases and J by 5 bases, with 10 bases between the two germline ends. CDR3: CASSLLGRTEAFF. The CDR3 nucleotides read TGTGCCAGCAGTTTGCTGGGCCGGACTGAAGCTTTCTTT.

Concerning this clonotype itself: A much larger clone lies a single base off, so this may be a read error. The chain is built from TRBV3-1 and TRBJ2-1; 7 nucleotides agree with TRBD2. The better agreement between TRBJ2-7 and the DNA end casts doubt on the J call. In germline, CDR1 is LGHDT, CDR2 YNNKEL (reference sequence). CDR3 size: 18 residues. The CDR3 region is CASSQDKRRELAYNEQYF. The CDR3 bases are TGTGCCAGCAGCCAAGATAAGCGGCGGGAGTTAGCGTACAATGAGCAGTACTTC.

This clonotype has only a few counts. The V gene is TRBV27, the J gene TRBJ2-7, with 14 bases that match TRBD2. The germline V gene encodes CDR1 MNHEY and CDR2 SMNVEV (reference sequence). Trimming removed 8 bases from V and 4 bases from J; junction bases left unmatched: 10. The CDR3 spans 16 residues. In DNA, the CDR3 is TGTGCCAGCTCGGGACTAGCGGGAGCCTTAGGTTACGAGCAGTACTTC. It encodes CASSGLAGALGYEQYF.

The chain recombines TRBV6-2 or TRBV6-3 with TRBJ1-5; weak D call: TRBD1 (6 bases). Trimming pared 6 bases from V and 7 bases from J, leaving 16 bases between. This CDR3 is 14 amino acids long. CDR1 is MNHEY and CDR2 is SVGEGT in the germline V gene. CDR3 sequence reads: CASRIGGLGQPQHF. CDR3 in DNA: TGTGCCAGCAGAATTGGGGGGCTGGGGCAGCCCCAGCATTTT.

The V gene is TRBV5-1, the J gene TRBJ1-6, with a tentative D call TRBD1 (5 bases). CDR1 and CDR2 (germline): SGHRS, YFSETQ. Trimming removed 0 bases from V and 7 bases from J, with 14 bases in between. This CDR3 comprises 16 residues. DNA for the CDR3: TGCGCCAGCAGCTTGGAATCTACACGGGGGAATTCACCCCTCCACTTT. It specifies CASSLESTRGNSPLHF.

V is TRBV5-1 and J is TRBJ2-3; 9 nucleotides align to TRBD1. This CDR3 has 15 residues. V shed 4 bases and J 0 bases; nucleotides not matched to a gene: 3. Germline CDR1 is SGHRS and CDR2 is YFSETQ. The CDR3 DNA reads TGCGCCAGCAGCCAAGGACAGGGGAGCACAGATACGCAGTATTTT. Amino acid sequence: CASSQGQGSTDTQYF.

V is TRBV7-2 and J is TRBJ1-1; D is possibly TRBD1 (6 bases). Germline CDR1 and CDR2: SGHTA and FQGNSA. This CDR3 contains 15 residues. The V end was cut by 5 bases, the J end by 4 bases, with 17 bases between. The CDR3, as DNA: TGTGCCAGCAGCCAAGGCGTCGGGGGCCTCACTGAAGCTTTCTTT. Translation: CASSQGVGGLTEAFF.

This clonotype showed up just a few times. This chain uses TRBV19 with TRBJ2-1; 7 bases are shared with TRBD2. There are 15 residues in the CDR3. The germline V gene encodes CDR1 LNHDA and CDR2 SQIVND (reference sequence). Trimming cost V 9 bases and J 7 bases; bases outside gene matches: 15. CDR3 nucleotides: TGTGCCAGCACTCCAACCGCAGGGAGGGGAAATGAGCAGTTCTTC. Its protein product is CASTPTAGRGNEQFF.